The 21 T cell receptor beta chains below were found in one sample sequenced in a study of human T cells and chemical hapten exposure. Regarding time point: pre-sensitization, week 0. Treatment reported: therapeutic diphenylcyclopropenone sensitization with weekly scalp DPC. Via MiXCR, TCRdb re-called the RACE reads, giving one row per CDR3 protein. The table shows 250,000 or so distinct CDR3 sequences, with 8.6% occurring only once. Sequences were derived from whole blood, sampled in connection with sensitization to the hapten diphenylcyclopropenone (DPC). The receptors stem from a woman in her forties with alopecia areata. Some clones in this sample may be carry-over from other donors' samples.

This chain uses TRBV7-8 with TRBJ1-5; the match to TRBD1 covers 9 bases. Trimming took 6 bases from V and 0 from J; bases not matched to a gene: 12. The CDR3 is 18 amino acids. From germline, CDR1 is SGHVS and CDR2 FQNEAQ. CDR3 in amino acids: CASRPQGAGGYSNQPQHF. DNA of the CDR3: TGTGCCAGCAGACCACAGGGGGCCGGGGGGTATAGCAATCAGCCCCAGCATTTT.

The sample holds a few counts of this clonotype. The chain has TRBV12-3 or TRBV12-4 and TRBJ2-3; 8 positions agree with TRBD1. The V gene end was trimmed by 7 bases and the J gene end by 4 bases; junction bases not matched to a gene: 4. The CDR3 runs 13 residues. CDR3 bases: TGTGCCAGCACTACGACAGGGGCAGATACGCAGTATTTT. Amino acid sequence: CASTTTGADTQYF.

V usage is TRBV20-1 and J usage is TRBJ1-6; D is uncertain. This CDR3 is 15 amino acids long. V lost 0 bases and J 4 bases, leaving 10 bases between the germline ends. Germline V lookup: CDR1 DFQATT, CDR2 SNEGSKA (reference sequence). CDR3 sequence: CSARDRTVYNSPLHF. In nucleotides, the CDR3 is TGCAGTGCTAGAGATCGGACGGTTTATAATTCACCCCTCCACTTT.

The chain links TRBV28 to TRBJ1-5; D perhaps matches TRBD1 (6 bases). The CDR3 covers 14 residues. V gave up 4 bases and J gave up 7 bases, with 14 bases separating them. The germline gives CDR1 MDHEN, CDR2 SYDVKM. This CDR3 reads CASSSPGAGQPQHF. Written as DNA, the CDR3 is TGTGCCAGCAGTTCCCCAGGGGCAGGGCAGCCCCAGCATTTT.

This clonotype was recorded a few times. This rearrangement joins TRBV11-1 to TRBJ2-1; perhaps TRBD2 as D (6 bases). This CDR3 spans 15 amino acids. V lost 1 base, J lost 8 bases, and 15 bases lay in between. Per the germline V gene, CDR1 is SGHAT and CDR2 is FQDESV (reference sequence). Here the CDR3 reads CASSLVGGPVYEQFF. CDR3 nucleotide sequence: TGTGCCAGCAGCTTAGTGGGGGGACCTGTGTATGAGCAGTTCTTC.

The sample holds a few counts of this clonotype. The chain employs TRBV12-3 or TRBV12-4 and TRBJ1-2; D not certain. CDR3 length: 12 residues. The V end was cut by 5 bases, the J end by 5 bases, with 9 bases between. CDR3 residues: CASSNRAYGYTF. The CDR3 DNA reads as TGTGCCAGCAGTAACCGGGCTTATGGCTACACCTTC.

In its sample, this clonotype was seen once. J is TRBJ2-1 and V is TRBV6-5; TRBD2 matches at 9 bases. Germline V gene lookup returns CDR1 MNHEY and CDR2 SVGAGI. The CDR3 is 16 residues long. J lost 9 bases, V lost 0 bases, and 9 bases had no gene match. The CDR3 region has the DNA TGTGCCAGCAGTTACTCCGGGACTAGCAAGCTTAGTGAGCAGTTCTTC. Protein sequence: CASSYSGTSKLSEQFF.

In regard to this clonotype: This may be a read error, as it is one base from a much larger clone. The CDR3 region has the DNA TGCAGCACCGGGCCTGCCTTTCGCAATGAGCAGTTCTTC. Its protein product is CSTGPAFRNEQFF. The chain uses TRBV29-1 and TRBJ2-1, with no clear D. The germline gives CDR1 SQVTM, CDR2 ANQGSEA. V lost 8 bases and J 6 bases, leaving 17 bases between the germline ends. The CDR3 consists of 13 residues.

This clonotype appeared many times. The CDR3 loop reads CASSLQQASYNEQFF. The CDR3 coding sequence is TGTGCCAGCAGCCTACAGCAAGCTTCCTACAATGAGCAGTTCTTC. This chain joins TRBV7-2 and TRBJ2-1; D not resolved. The V gene's germline CDR1 is SGHTA and CDR2 FQGNSA. V lost 5 bases, J lost 1 base, and 12 bases lay in between. The CDR3 runs to 15 residues.

This clonotype was seen a few times. The chain employs TRBV28 and TRBJ2-1; D gene ambiguous. CDR3 length: 14 amino acids. Germline V gene data show CDR1 as MDHEN and CDR2 as SYDVKM. V was trimmed by 6 bases and J by 4 bases, leaving 13 bases between them. CDR3 protein: CASSPLPRYNEQFF. CDR3 in DNA: TGTGCCAGCAGCCCCCTCCCTCGTTACAATGAGCAGTTCTTC. The full variable domain, in which reference TRBV28 and TRBJ2-1 provide the parts outside the CDR3, is DVKVTQSSRYLVKRTGEKVFLECVQDMDHENMFWYRQDPGLGLRLIYFSYDVKMKEKGDIPEGYSVSREKKERFSLILESASTNQTSMYLCASSPLPRYNEQFFGPGTRLTVL.

This clonotype was observed a handful of times. The chain couples TRBV10-3 to TRBJ2-1; TRBD1 might be the D (6 bases). Germline V CDR1 and CDR2: ENHRY, SYGVKD. This CDR3 spans 16 amino acids. V dropped 3 bases and J dropped 5 bases, with 17 bases sitting between them. CDR3: CAISDPTISGDNEQFF. In DNA form, the CDR3 reads TGTGCCATCAGTGACCCAACCATTTCAGGGGACAATGAGCAGTTCTTC.

This sequence joins TRBV27 and TRBJ2-1; D is uncertain. The germline V gene encodes CDR1 MNHEY and CDR2 SMNVEV (reference sequence). With 2 bases removed from V and 4 bases from J, the gap between germline ends came to 6 bases. There are 13 residues in the CDR3. This CDR3 reads CASSLSHYNEQFF. The CDR3 DNA reads TGTGCCAGCAGTTTAAGCCATTACAATGAGCAGTTCTTC.

This clonotype has just a few counts. V and J are TRBV29-1 and TRBJ2-3, with D perhaps being TRBD1 or TRBD2 (5 bases each). The CDR3 has 13 residues. Germline-derived CDR1 and CDR2 are SQVTM and ANQGSEA. V gave up 1 base and J gave up 0 bases, with 5 bases separating them. The DNA for the CDR3 is TGCAGCGTTGAAGGGGACAGCACAGATACGCAGTATTTT. It yields the protein CSVEGDSTDTQYF.

This clonotype turned up a few times. The chain is built from TRBV6-7 and TRBJ2-7; TRBD1 matches at 11 bases. TRBV6-7 is given ORF status, its function remaining uncertain. This CDR3 comprises 12 residues. V shed 7 bases and J 5 bases; nucleotides not matched to a gene: 1. The CDR3 coding sequence is TGTGCCAGCAAGGACAGGGGGCACGAGCAGTACTTC. Amino acids: CASKDRGHEQYF.

Ten or more counts support this clonotype. This sequence joins TRBV12-3 or TRBV12-4 and TRBJ2-3, with no clear D. Trimming left V 5 bases short and J 3 bases short, with 3 bases between. This CDR3 is built from 11 residues. For the CDR3, the DNA is TGTGCCAGCAGTGCTACAGATACGCAGTATTTT. Its translation is CASSATDTQYF.

This chain uses TRBV27 with TRBJ1-1; D possibly corresponds to TRBD1 (5 bases). The CDR3 sequence is 11 residues long. Germline V lookup: CDR1 MNHEY, CDR2 SMNVEV (reference sequence). The CDR3: CAAGGAGEAFF. CDR3 in DNA: TGTGCTGCGGGAGGGGCGGGTGAAGCTTTCTTT.

The rearrangement uses TRBV10-3 and TRBJ1-4, with 10 bases identical to TRBD1. The V and J ends lost 6 bases and 2 bases, in that order; junction bases with no gene match: 12. Germline V lookup: CDR1 ENHRY, CDR2 SYGVKD. The CDR3 has 18 residues. The CDR3 coding sequence is TGTGCCATCAGCCCCGGGACAGGGGTTCGTGGGACTAATGAAAAACTGTTTTTT. It specifies CAISPGTGVRGTNEKLFF.

At least ten counts were recorded for this clonotype. The V and J genes are TRBV12-3 or TRBV12-4 and TRBJ2-4, with D hard to call. The V end lost 5 bases, the J end lost 6 bases, and 5 bases lay between the germline ends. This CDR3 comprises 11 residues. In DNA, the CDR3 is TGTGCCAGCAGTCTCGGAAACATTCAGTACTTC. Protein product: CASSLGNIQYF.

This clonotype was seen a handful of times. The gene calls are TRBV6-2 or TRBV6-3 and TRBJ2-3; D unresolved. Trimming left V 7 bases short and J 3 bases short, with 8 bases between. CDR1 MNHEY and CDR2 SVGEGT come from the germline V gene. This CDR3 contains 12 residues. CDR3 protein: CASNDDTDTQYF. The CDR3 DNA is TGTGCCAGCAACGACGATACAGATACGCAGTATTTT.

This clonotype appeared many times. This rearrangement joins TRBV9 to TRBJ2-2; the match to TRBD2 covers 14 bases. The CDR3 contains 16 residues. Germline CDR1 is SGDLS and CDR2 is YYNGEE. The junction had 1 base not matched to a gene; V was cut back by 3 bases and J by 3 bases. CDR3 sequence reads: CASSGLAGGYTGELFF. CDR3 sequence (DNA): TGTGCCAGCAGCGGACTAGCGGGAGGGTACACCGGGGAGCTGTTTTTT.

There are many counts of this clonotype. The chain links TRBV28 to TRBJ2-2; unclear D gene. The CDR3 sequence is 12 residues long. Germline loops: CDR1 MDHEN, CDR2 SYDVKM. V dropped 6 bases and J dropped 5 bases, with 7 bases sitting between them. The CDR3: CASRLSTGELFF. The CDR3 DNA reads as TGTGCCAGCAGATTGAGTACCGGGGAGCTGTTTTTT.